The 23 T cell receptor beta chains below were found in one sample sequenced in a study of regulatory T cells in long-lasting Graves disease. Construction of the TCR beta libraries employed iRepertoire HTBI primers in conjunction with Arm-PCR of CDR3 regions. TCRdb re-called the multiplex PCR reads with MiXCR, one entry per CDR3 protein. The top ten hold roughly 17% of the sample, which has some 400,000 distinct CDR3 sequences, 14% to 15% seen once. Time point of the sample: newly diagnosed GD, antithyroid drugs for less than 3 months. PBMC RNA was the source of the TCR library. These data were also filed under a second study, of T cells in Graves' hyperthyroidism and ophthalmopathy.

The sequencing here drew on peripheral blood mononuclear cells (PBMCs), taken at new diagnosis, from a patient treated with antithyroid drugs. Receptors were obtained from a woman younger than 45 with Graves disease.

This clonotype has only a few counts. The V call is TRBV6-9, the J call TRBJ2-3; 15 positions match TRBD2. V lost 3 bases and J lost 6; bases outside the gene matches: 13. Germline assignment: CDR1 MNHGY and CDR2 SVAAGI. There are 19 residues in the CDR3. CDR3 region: CASSYIPPGLAGGGDTQYF. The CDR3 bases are TGTGCCAGCAGTTACATACCTCCGGGACTAGCGGGAGGTGGCGATACGCAGTATTTT.

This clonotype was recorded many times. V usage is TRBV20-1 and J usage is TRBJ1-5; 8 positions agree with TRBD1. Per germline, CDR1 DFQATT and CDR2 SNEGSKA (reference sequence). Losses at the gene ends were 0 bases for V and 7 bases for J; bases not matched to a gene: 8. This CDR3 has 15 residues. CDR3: CSARDRAGGHQPQHF. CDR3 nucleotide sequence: TGCAGTGCTAGAGATCGGGCAGGGGGCCACCAGCCCCAGCATTTT.

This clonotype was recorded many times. The CDR3 here is CASCDRAGEKLFF. For the CDR3, the DNA is TGTGCCAGCTGTGACAGGGCCGGTGAAAAACTGTTTTTT. The V and J genes are TRBV28 and TRBJ1-4, with 7 bases matching TRBD1. Losses at the gene ends were 8 bases for V and 7 bases for J; bases not matched to a gene: 7. The CDR3 consists of 13 residues. Germline CDR1 is MDHEN and CDR2 is SYDVKM. Full variable domain (remainder filled in from reference TRBV28 and TRBJ1-4): DVKVTQSSRYLVKRTGEKVFLECVQDMDHENMFWYRQDPGLGLRLIYFSYDVKMKEKGDIPEGYSVSREKKERFSLILESASTNQTSMYLCASCDRAGEKLFFGSGTQLSVL.

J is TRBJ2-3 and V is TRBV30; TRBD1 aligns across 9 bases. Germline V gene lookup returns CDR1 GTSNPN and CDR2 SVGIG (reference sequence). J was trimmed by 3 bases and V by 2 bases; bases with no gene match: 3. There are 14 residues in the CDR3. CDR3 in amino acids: CAWSRDRETDTQYF. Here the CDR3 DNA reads TGTGCCTGGAGTCGGGACAGGGAGACAGATACGCAGTATTTT.

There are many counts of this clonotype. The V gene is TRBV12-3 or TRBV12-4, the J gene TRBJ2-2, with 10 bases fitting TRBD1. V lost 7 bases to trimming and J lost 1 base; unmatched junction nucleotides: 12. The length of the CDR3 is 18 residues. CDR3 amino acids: CASTSTDRGLGNTGELFF. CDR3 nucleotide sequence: TGTGCCAGCACCTCAACGGACAGGGGGTTAGGGAACACCGGGGAGCTGTTTTTT.

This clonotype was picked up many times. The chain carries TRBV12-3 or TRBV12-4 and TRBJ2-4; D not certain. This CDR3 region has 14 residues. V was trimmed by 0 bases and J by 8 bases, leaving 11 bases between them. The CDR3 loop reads CASSLAIRSDIQYF. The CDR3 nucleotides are TGTGCCAGCAGTTTAGCAATCAGGAGCGACATTCAGTACTTC.

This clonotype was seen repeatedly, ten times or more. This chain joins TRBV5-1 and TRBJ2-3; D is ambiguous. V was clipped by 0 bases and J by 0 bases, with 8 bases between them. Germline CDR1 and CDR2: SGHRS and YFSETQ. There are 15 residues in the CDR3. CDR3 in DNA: TGCGCCAGCAGCTTGGTGGTGGGAAGCACAGATACGCAGTATTTT. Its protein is CASSLVVGSTDTQYF.

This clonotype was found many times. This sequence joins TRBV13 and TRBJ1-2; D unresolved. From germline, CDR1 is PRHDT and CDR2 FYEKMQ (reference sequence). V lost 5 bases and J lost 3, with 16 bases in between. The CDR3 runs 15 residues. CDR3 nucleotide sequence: TGTGCCAGCAGCCCAACTTTGGCCTCCGACTATGGCTACACCTTC. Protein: CASSPTLASDYGYTF.

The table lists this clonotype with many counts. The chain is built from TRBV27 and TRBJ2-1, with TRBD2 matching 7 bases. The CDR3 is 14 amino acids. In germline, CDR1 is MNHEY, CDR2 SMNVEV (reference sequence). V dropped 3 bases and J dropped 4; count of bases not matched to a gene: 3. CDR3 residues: CASSLVRGYNEQFF. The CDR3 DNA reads TGTGCCAGCAGTTTGGTGCGGGGGTACAATGAGCAGTTCTTC.

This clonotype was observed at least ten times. The CDR3 bases are TGTGCCAGCAAAGGAGGAACCGCCTACGAGCAGTACTTC. Translated: CASKGGTAYEQYF. The chain has TRBV6-2 or TRBV6-3 and TRBJ2-7; D possibly corresponds to TRBD2 (5 bases). CDR1 is MNHEY, CDR2 SVGEGT, per germline. V dropped 7 bases and J dropped 2 bases, with 12 bases sitting between them. CDR3 size: 13 residues.

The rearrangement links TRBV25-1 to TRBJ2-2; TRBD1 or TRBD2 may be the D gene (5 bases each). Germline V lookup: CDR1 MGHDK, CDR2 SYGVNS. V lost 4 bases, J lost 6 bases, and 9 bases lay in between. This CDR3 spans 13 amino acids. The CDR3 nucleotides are TGTGCCAGCAGTGGGGGACGGGCCGGGGAGCTGTTTTTT. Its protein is CASSGGRAGELFF.

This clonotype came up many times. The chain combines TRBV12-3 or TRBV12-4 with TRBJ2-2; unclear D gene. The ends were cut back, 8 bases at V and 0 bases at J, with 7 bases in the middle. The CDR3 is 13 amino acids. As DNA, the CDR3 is TGTGCCAGCCTTCCAGCGAACACCGGGGAGCTGTTTTTT. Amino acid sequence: CASLPANTGELFF.

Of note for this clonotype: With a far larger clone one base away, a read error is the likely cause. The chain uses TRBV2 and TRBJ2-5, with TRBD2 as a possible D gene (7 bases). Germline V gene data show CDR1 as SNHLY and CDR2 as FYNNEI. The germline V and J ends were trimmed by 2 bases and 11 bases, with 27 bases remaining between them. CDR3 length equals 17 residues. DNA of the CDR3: TGTGCCAGCAGTGAACGGGACTCGGGGGGCTCCTACAATGAGCAGTACTTC. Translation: CASSERDSGGSYNEQYF.

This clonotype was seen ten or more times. The CDR3 loop reads CSVEAPGQGSYGYTF. DNA for the CDR3: TGCAGCGTTGAAGCCCCGGGACAGGGTTCCTACGGCTACACCTTC. The rearrangement uses TRBV29-1 and TRBJ1-2; 9 bases match TRBD1. There are 15 residues in the CDR3. V dropped 1 base and J dropped 8; count of bases not matched to a gene: 11. Looked up from germline, CDR1 is SQVTM and CDR2 is ANQGSEA.

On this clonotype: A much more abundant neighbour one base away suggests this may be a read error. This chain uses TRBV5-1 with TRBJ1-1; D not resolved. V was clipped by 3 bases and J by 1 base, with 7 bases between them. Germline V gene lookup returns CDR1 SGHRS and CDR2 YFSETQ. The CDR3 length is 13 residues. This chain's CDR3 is CASSSLKNTEAFF. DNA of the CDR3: TGCGCCAGCAGCTCGCTGAAGAACACTGAAGCTTTCTTT.

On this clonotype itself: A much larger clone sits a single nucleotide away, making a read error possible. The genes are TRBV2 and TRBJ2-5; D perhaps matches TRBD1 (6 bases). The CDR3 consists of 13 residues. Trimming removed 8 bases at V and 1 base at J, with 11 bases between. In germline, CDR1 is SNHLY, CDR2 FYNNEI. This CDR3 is CASWGTLQETQYF. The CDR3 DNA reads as TGTGCCAGCTGGGGGACACTCCAAGAGACCCAGTACTTC.

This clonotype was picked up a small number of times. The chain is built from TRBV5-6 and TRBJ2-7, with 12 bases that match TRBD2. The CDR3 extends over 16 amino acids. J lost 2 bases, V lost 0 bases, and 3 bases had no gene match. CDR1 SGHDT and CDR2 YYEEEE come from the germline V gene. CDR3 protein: CASSLGTSGTPYEQYF. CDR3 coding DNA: TGTGCCAGCAGCTTGGGGACTAGCGGGACCCCCTACGAGCAGTACTTC.

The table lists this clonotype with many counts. The CDR3 here is CATSLTRQGFNYGYTF. Written as DNA, the CDR3 is TGTGCCACCAGCCTAACACGCCAGGGGTTTAACTATGGCTACACCTTC. The chain carries TRBV15 and TRBJ1-2, with D tentatively TRBD1 (6 bases). Looked up from germline, CDR1 is LNHNV and CDR2 is YYDKDF (reference sequence). The CDR3 extends over 16 amino acids. V was pared by 5 bases and J by 1 base, with 17 bases between. Drawing the rest from reference TRBV15 and TRBJ1-2, the complete variable domain is DAMVIQNPRYQVTQFGKPVTLSCSQTLNHNVMYWYQQKSSQAPKLLFHYYDKDFNNEADTPDNFQSRRPNTSFCFLDIRSPGLGDTAMYLCATSLTRQGFNYGYTFGSGTRLTVV.

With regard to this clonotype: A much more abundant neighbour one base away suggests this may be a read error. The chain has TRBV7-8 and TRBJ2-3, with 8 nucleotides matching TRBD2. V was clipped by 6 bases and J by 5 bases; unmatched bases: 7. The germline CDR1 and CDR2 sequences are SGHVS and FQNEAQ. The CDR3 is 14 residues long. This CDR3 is CASSVGRVGDTQYF. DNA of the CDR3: TGTGCCAGCAGTGTCGGGAGGGTCGGAGATACGCAGTATTTT.

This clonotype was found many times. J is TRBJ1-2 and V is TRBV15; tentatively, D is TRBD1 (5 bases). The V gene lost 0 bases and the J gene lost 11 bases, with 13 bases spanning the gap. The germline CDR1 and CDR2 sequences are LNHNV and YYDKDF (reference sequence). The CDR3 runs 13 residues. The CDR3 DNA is TGTGCCACCAGCAGAGATAGGGGACCGAATTACACCTTC. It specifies CATSRDRGPNYTF.

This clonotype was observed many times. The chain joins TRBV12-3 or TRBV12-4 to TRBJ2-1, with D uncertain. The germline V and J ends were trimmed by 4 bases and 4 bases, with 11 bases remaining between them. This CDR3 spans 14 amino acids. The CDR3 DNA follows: TGTGCCAGCAGTTGGATTAGTCTATACAATGAGCAGTTCTTC. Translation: CASSWISLYNEQFF.

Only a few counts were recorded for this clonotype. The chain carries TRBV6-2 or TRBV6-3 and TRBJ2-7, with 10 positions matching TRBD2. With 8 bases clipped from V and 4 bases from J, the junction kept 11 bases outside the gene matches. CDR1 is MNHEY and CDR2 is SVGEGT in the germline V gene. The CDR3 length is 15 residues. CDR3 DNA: TGTGCCAGCGCGATGCTAGCGGGAGTGGGTTACGAGCAGTACTTC. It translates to CASAMLAGVGYEQYF.

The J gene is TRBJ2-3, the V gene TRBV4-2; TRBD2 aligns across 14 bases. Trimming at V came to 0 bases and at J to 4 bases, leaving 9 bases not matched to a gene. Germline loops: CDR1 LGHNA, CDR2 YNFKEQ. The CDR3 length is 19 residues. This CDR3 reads CASSQDLPGTSGSADTQYF. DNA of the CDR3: TGTGCCAGCAGCCAAGATCTACCCGGGACTAGCGGGAGTGCAGATACGCAGTATTTT.